This T cell receptor (beta chain) was retrieved from a study of regulatory T cells in long-lasting Graves disease. Researchers made TCR beta libraries by using iRepertoire HTBI primers and running Arm-PCR on CDR3 regions. TCRdb re-derived calls from the multiplex PCR reads in MiXCR, one entry per CDR3 protein. This sample carries around 450,000 distinct CDR3 sequences, about 22% of them seen once, and the ten largest clones take 7% to 9%. In germline, CDR1 is DFQATT, CDR2 SNEGSKA (reference sequence). V was clipped by 1 base and J by 1 base; unmatched bases: 10. The CDR3 runs 19 residues. The time point is: persistent/refractory GD, antithyroid drugs over 5 years with positive TRAb. Construction of the TCR library relied on RNA isolated from PBMCs. In its sample, this clonotype was seen many times.

The V call is TRBV20-1, the J call TRBJ2-7; 16 bases line up with TRBD2. This receptor was identified in a female donor with Graves disease. The sample in question was peripheral blood mononuclear cells (PBMCs), obtained when the disease was refractory, from a patient treated with antithyroid drugs. The DNA for the CDR3 is TGCAGTGCTAGAGCCTCCGGGACTAGCGGGAGGGCAGGGTCCTACGAGCAGTACTTC. As protein: CSARASGTSGRAGSYEQYF.